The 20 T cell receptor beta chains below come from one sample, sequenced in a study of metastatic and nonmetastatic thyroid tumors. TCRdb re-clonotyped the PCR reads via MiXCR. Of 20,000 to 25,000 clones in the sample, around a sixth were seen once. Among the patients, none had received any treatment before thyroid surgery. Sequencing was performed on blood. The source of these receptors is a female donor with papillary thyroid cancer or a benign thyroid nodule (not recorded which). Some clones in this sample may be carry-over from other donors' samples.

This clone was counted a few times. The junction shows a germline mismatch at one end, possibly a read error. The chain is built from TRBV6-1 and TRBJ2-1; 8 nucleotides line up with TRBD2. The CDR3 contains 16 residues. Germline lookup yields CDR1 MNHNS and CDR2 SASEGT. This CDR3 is CASSVIGGGTHNEKFF. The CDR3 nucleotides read TGTGCCAGCAGTGTAATCGGGGGGGGCACTCACAATGAGAAGTTCTTC.

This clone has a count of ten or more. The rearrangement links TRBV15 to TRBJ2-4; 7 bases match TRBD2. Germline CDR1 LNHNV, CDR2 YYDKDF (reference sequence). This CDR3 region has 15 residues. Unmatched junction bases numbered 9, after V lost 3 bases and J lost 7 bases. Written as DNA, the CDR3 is TGTGCCACCAGCAGTTACACGAGCGGGGCTAACATTCAGTACTTC. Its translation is CATSSYTSGANIQYF.

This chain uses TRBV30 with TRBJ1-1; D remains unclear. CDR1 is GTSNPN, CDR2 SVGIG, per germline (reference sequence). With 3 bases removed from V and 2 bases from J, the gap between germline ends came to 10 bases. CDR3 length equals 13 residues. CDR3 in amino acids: CAWRWGLNTEAFF. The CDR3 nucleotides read TGTGCCTGGAGATGGGGTCTCAACACTGAAGCTTTCTTT.

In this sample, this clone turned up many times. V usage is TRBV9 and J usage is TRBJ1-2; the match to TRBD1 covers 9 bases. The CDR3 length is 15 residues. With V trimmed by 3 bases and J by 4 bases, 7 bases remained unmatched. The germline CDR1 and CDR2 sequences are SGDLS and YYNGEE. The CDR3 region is CASSAPGQGTYGYTF. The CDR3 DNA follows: TGTGCCAGCAGCGCGCCGGGACAGGGCACCTATGGCTACACCTTC.

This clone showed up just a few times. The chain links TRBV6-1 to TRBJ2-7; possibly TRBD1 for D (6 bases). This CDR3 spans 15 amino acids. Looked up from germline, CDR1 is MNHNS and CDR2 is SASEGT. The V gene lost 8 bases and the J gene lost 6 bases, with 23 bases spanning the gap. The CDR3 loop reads CASVSYRVSGSEQYF. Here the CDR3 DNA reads TGTGCCAGCGTGTCCTACAGGGTGTCTGGATCCGAGCAGTACTTC.

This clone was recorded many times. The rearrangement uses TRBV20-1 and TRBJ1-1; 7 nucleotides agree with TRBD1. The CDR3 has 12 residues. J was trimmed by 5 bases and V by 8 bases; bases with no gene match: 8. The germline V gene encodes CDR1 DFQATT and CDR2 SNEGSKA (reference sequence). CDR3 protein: CSPSRGWTEAFF. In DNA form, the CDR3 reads TGCAGTCCATCCAGGGGGTGGACTGAAGCTTTCTTT.

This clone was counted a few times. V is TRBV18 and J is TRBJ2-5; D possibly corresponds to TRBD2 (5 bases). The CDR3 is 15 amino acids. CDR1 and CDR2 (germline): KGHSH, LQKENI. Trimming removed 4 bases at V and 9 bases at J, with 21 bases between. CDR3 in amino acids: CASSRVRTTLEAQYF. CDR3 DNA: TGTGCCAGCTCACGCGTCAGGACGACCTTGGAGGCCCAGTACTTC. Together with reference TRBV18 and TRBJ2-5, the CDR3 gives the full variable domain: NAGVMQNPRHLVRRRGQEARLRCSPMKGHSHVYWYRQLPEEGLKFMVYLQKENIIDESGMPKERFSAEFPKEGPSILRIQQVVRGDSAAYFCASSRVRTTLEAQYFGPGTRLLVL.

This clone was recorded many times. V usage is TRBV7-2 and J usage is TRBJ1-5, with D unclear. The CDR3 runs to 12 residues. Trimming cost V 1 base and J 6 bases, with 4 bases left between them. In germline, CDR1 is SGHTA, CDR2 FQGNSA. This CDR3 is CASSLDFQPQHF. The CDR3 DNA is TGTGCCAGCAGCTTAGATTTTCAGCCCCAGCATTTT. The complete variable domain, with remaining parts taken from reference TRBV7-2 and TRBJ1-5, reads GAGVSQSPSNKVTEKGKDVELRCDPISGHTALYWYRQSLGQGLEFLIYFQGNSAPDKSGLPSDRFSAERTGGSVSTLTIQRTQQEDSAVYLCASSLDFQPQHFGDGTRLSIL.

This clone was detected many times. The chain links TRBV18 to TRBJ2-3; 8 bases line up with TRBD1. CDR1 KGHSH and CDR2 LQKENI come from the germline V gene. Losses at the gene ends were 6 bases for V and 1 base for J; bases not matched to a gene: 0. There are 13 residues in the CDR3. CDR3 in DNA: TGTGCCAGCTCGGGACAGGGCACAGATACGCAGTATTTT. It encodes CASSGQGTDTQYF.

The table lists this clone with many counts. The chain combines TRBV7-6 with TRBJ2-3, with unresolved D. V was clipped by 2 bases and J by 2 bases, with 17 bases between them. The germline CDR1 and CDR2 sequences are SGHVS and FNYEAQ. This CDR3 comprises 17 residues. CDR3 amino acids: CASSLLGSSYSTDTQYF. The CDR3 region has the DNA TGTGCCAGCAGCTTACTCGGCAGTAGTTATTCCACAGATACGCAGTATTTT.

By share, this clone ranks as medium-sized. The CDR3 DNA reads as TGTGCCAGCAGTTTAAAGGGGGGGAGGAACACTGAAGCTTTCTTT. Protein sequence: CASSLKGGRNTEAFF. The genes are TRBV27 and TRBJ1-1; the D gene is possibly TRBD1 (6 bases). V lost 2 bases and J lost 1, with 11 bases in between. Germline values: CDR1 MNHEY, CDR2 SMNVEV (reference sequence). This CDR3 has 15 amino acids.

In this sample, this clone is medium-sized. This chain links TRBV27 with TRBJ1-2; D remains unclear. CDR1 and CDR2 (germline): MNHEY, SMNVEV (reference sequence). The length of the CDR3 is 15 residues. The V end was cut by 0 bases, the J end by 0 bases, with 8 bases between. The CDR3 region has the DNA TGTGCCAGCAGTTTATCGGCACGATCTAACTATGGCTACACCTTC. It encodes CASSLSARSNYGYTF.

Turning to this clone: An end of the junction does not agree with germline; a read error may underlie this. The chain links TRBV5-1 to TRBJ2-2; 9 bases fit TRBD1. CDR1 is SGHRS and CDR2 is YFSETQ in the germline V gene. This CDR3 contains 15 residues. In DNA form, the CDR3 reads TGCGCCAGCAGCAGGGGGACAGGGCTTCCCGGGGAGCTCTTTTTT. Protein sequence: CASSRGTGLPGELFF.

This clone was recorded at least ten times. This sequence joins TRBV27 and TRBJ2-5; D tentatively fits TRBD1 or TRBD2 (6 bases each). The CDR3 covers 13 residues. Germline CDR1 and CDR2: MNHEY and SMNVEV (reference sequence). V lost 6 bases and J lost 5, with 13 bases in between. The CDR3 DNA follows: TGTGCCAGCAGGGGGGCGGGAAGGGAGACCCAGTACTTC. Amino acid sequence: CASRGAGRETQYF.

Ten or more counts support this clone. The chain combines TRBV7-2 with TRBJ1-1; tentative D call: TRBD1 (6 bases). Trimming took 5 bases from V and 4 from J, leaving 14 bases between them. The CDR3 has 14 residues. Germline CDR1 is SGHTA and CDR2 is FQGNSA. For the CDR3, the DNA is TGTGCCAGCAGCCCTCAGGGGACGGTCACTGAAGCTTTCTTT. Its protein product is CASSPQGTVTEAFF.

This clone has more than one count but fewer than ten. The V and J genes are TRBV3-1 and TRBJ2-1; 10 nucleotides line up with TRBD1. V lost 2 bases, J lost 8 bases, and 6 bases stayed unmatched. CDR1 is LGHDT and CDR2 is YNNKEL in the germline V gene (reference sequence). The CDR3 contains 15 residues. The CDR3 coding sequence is TGTGCCAGCAGCCAAAGGGGGACAGGGGTCGATGAGCAGTTCTTC. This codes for CASSQRGTGVDEQFF.

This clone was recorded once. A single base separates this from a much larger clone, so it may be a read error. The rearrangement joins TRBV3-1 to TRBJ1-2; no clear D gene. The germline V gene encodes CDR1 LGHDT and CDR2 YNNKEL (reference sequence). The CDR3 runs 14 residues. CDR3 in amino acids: CSSSPTTTNYGYTF. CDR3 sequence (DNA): TGTTCCAGCAGCCCGACAACCACAAACTATGGCTACACCTTC.

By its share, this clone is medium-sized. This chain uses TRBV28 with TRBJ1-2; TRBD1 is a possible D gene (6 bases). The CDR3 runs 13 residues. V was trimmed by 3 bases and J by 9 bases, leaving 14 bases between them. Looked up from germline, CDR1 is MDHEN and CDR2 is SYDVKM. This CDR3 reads CASSFLGQTRYTF. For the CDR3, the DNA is TGTGCCAGCAGTTTTTTAGGACAGACCCGCTACACCTTC.

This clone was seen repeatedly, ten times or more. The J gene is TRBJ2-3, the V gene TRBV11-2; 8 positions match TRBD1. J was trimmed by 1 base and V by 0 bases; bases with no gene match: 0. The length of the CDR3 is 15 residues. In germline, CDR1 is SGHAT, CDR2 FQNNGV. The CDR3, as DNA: TGTGCCAGCAGCTTAGAGGACAGGGGCACAGATACGCAGTATTTT. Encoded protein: CASSLEDRGTDTQYF.

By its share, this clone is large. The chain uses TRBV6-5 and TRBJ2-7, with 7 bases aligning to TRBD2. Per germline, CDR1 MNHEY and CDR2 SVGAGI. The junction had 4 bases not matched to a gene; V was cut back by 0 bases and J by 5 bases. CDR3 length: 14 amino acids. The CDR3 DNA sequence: TGTGCCAGCAGTTACTCGGCGGGAGTAAACGAGCAGTACTTC. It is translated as CASSYSAGVNEQYF.